Each of the 20 T cell receptor beta chains below was sequenced from the same sample in a study of shared clonotypes between healthy human individuals. Data came from immunoSEQ multiplex PCR; TCRdb stores just in-frame clones and leaves some out. The sample includes 1,500,000 or so clones, roughly 96% of them seen just once. The sample was naive CD4+ T cells sorted from blood. The subset: CD45RA+ positively selected. These receptor sequences come from a man aged 25-45 years in good health.

The chain uses TRBV10-3 and TRBJ2-1, with a weak D call TRBD2 (5 bases). Germline-derived CDR1 and CDR2 are ENHRY and SYGVKD. The V and J ends lost 6 bases and 3 bases respectively, with 12 bases between them. This CDR3 has 14 residues. The CDR3 sequence: CAISLSADYNEQFF. The CDR3 DNA follows: TGTGCCATCAGCCTTAGCGCAGACTACAATGAGCAGTTCTTC.

This clone was seen a single time. This sequence joins TRBV7-2 and TRBJ1-5, with TRBD1 matching 7 bases. CDR1 is SGHTA and CDR2 is FQGNSA in the germline V gene. The CDR3 is 13 amino acids. V shed 5 bases, J shed 7 bases, and the junction held 5 bases outside the gene matches. Here the CDR3 reads CASSLQGQQPQHF. The CDR3 DNA sequence: TGTGCCAGCAGCCTACAGGGGCAGCAGCCCCAGCATTTT.

The J gene is TRBJ2-3, the V gene TRBV11-2; D may be TRBD1 or TRBD2 (5 bases each). The CDR3 totals 17 residues. The ends were cut back, 4 bases at V and 3 bases at J, with 20 bases in the middle. In germline, CDR1 is SGHAT, CDR2 FQNNGV. The CDR3 protein is CASSYLPGPIRTDTQYF. In nucleotides, the CDR3 is TGTGCCAGCAGCTACCTCCCGGGGCCGATTAGGACAGATACGCAGTATTTT. Drawing the rest from reference TRBV11-2 and TRBJ2-3, the complete variable domain is EAGVAQSPRYKIIEKRQSVAFWCNPISGHATLYWYQQILGQGPKLLIQFQNNGVVDDSQLPKDRFSAERLKGVDSTLKIQPAKLEDSAVYLCASSYLPGPIRTDTQYFGPGTRLTVL.

This chain connects TRBV5-6 to TRBJ2-1; 11 bases align to TRBD2. V was clipped by 5 bases and J by 8 bases; unmatched bases: 9. CDR3 length equals 15 residues. In germline, CDR1 is SGHDT, CDR2 YYEEEE. The CDR3 DNA follows: TGTGCCAGCAGTTTAGCGGGAGGGCCTGGTCATGAGCAGTTCTTC. This codes for CASSLAGGPGHEQFF.

CDR3 coding DNA: TGTGCCAGCAGTTACTCGGACAGCGACTCTGGAAACACCATATATTTT. As protein: CASSYSDSDSGNTIYF. This chain uses TRBV6-5 with TRBJ1-3; TRBD1 is a possible D gene (6 bases). CDR1 is MNHEY, CDR2 SVGAGI, per germline. The V end was cut by 0 bases, the J end by 0 bases, with 9 bases between. The CDR3 totals 16 residues.

The chain has TRBV9 and TRBJ2-1; 9 nucleotides line up with TRBD2. The V and J ends lost 3 bases and 4 bases, in that order; junction bases with no gene match: 8. The CDR3 is made up of 16 amino acids. Germline V gene data show CDR1 as SGDLS and CDR2 as YYNGEE. CDR3 coding DNA: TGTGCCAGCAGCGAGTTAGCGGGAGCCGCTTACAATGAGCAGTTCTTC. It specifies CASSELAGAAYNEQFF.

V is TRBV18 and J is TRBJ1-2; no firm D call. The CDR3 is made up of 12 amino acids. Germline CDR1 KGHSH, CDR2 LQKENI. V was pared by 1 base and J by 8 bases, with 8 bases between. CDR3 protein: CASSPLSAGYTF. The CDR3 DNA sequence: TGTGCCAGCTCACCACTCTCTGCGGGCTACACCTTC.

Comment on this clone: Within the sample, other DNA sequences also encode this same CDR3. V is TRBV28 and J is TRBJ1-1; 8 bases line up with TRBD1. The CDR3 consists of 14 residues. With V trimmed by 5 bases and J by 1 base, 3 bases remained unmatched. CDR1 is MDHEN, CDR2 SYDVKM, per germline. In DNA form, the CDR3 reads TGTGCCAGCAGTCCTGGACAGGGGAACACTGAAGCTTTCTTT. It translates to CASSPGQGNTEAFF.

This clone was seen a few times. The rearrangement links TRBV9 to TRBJ2-7; 13 bases map to TRBD2. J lost 4 bases, V lost 0 bases, and 4 bases had no gene match. CDR1 and CDR2 from the germline V gene are SGDLS and YYNGEE. This CDR3 contains 16 residues. CDR3 region: CASSVGLAGGVYEQYF. DNA for the CDR3: TGTGCCAGCAGCGTAGGACTAGCGGGAGGAGTGTACGAGCAGTACTTC.

The rearrangement joins TRBV21-1 to TRBJ2-1; TRBD2 was called by the table and not checked on the DNA. TRBV21-1 constitutes a pseudogene. The CDR3 sequence is 19 residues long. Here the CDR3 DNA reads TGTGCCAGCAGCGCACTAAGCGGGAGGGCCCAATTTACCTACAATGAGCAGTTCTTC. It codes for CASSALSGRAQFTYNEQFF.

This rearrangement joins TRBV10-1 to TRBJ2-7, with D hard to call. The CDR3 has 14 amino acids. Per germline, CDR1 WNHNN and CDR2 SYGVQD (reference sequence). The V end was cut by 3 bases, the J end by 0 bases, with 9 bases between. CDR3 sequence: CASSDRASSYEQYF. CDR3 DNA: TGCGCCAGCAGTGACCGGGCGAGCTCCTACGAGCAGTACTTC.

CDR3 coding DNA: TGCGCCAGCAGTGAGTTTACCGAGGGGCCTGAAGCTTTCTTT. This encodes CASSEFTEGPEAFF. This chain links TRBV10-1 with TRBJ1-1, with a tentative D call TRBD1 (5 bases). The CDR3 has 14 residues. CDR1 WNHNN and CDR2 SYGVQD come from the germline V gene (reference sequence). Trimming stripped 1 base from V and 6 bases from J, with 12 bases between.

The chain has TRBV7-2 and TRBJ2-5, with a possible D match to TRBD2 (7 bases). CDR1 and CDR2 (germline): SGHTA, FQGNSA. Trimming stripped 2 bases from V and 4 bases from J, with 14 bases between. This CDR3 spans 15 amino acids. CDR3 sequence reads: CASSLQRGGGETQYF. The CDR3, as DNA: TGTGCCAGCAGCTTACAGAGGGGAGGGGGAGAGACCCAGTACTTC.

The rearrangement joins TRBV19 to TRBJ2-7; 7 bases map to TRBD1. With V trimmed by 4 bases and J by 3 bases, 6 bases remained unmatched. The CDR3 spans 14 residues. CDR1 and CDR2 (germline): LNHDA, SQIVND (reference sequence). The DNA of the CDR3 is TGTGCCAGTAGTAACCCAGGGACAGTCTACGAGCAGTACTTC. Translating gives CASSNPGTVYEQYF.

The chain links TRBV15 to TRBJ1-5; a weak D match, TRBD1 (5 bases). CDR3 length: 13 amino acids. Trimming pared 1 base from V and 6 bases from J, leaving 7 bases between. Germline V gene lookup returns CDR1 LNHNV and CDR2 YYDKDF (reference sequence). The CDR3 loop is CATSRGGTQPQHF. Written as DNA, the CDR3 is TGTGCCACCAGCAGAGGGGGGACTCAGCCCCAGCATTTT.

The chain has TRBV4-1 and TRBJ2-3; perhaps TRBD2 as D (5 bases). From germline, CDR1 is MGHRA and CDR2 YSYEKL. The CDR3 runs 17 residues. Trimming shortened V by 4 bases and J by 0 bases, and 17 bases separated the two germline ends. CDR3 sequence (DNA): TGCGCCAGCAGCCTCCCCCCTGCTAGCCCTAGCACAGATACGCAGTATTTT. Amino acid sequence: CASSLPPASPSTDTQYF.

This chain links TRBV28 with TRBJ2-5; the match to TRBD2 covers 7 bases. The CDR3 is made up of 14 amino acids. The V and J ends lost 5 bases and 4 bases, in that order; junction bases with no gene match: 7. Germline CDR1 and CDR2: MDHEN and SYDVKM. CDR3 amino acids: CASSGGGVGETQYF. The CDR3 DNA sequence: TGTGCCAGCAGTGGCGGGGGTGTTGGAGAGACCCAGTACTTC.

V gene TRBV7-2 combines with J gene TRBJ2-2; D might be TRBD2 (5 bases). Germline CDR1 and CDR2: SGHTA and FQGNSA. The CDR3 is 16 residues long. Trimming took 0 bases from V and 1 from J, leaving 9 bases between them. This CDR3 reads CASSLAGGGNTGELFF. In DNA form, the CDR3 reads TGTGCCAGCAGCTTAGCCGGCGGAGGGAACACCGGGGAGCTGTTTTTT.

The chain combines TRBV28 with TRBJ2-1; 9 bases are a match to TRBD2. Germline assignment: CDR1 MDHEN and CDR2 SYDVKM. With V trimmed by 1 base and J by 1 base, 5 bases remained unmatched. The CDR3 totals 17 residues. CDR3 sequence: CASSLFTSGYSYNEQFF. For the CDR3, the DNA is TGTGCCAGCAGTTTATTCACTAGCGGGTATTCCTACAATGAGCAGTTCTTC.

The chain links TRBV2 to TRBJ2-3; D perhaps matches TRBD1 (6 bases). V was cut by 6 bases and J by 0 bases, with 13 bases left in between. The CDR3 is made up of 15 amino acids. Germline assignment: CDR1 SNHLY and CDR2 FYNNEI. Here the CDR3 reads CASSQDRSSTDTQYF. The CDR3 DNA follows: TGTGCCAGCAGCCAAGACAGGTCTAGCACAGATACGCAGTATTTT.